Following are 3 T cell receptor beta chains from one sample sequenced in a study of Graves' ophthalmopathy and Graves' hyperthyroidism. RNA transcripts yielded amplified TCR beta CDR3 regions. First-round RT-PCR used HTBI primers; second-round multiplex PCR followed. TCRdb passed the multiplex PCR reads through MiXCR, listing each CDR3 protein once. The sample consists of some 350,000 distinct CDR3 sequences, 15% to 20% of them appearing once. The sequencing sample was made of peripheral blood. All receptors derive from an adult woman with stable Graves' hyperthyroidism.

The gene calls are TRBV6-1 and TRBJ2-2, with TRBD2 matching over 13 bases. The CDR3 is made up of 16 amino acids. V was pared by 5 bases and J by 6 bases, with 6 bases of the junction left unmatched. Looked up from germline, CDR1 is MNHNS and CDR2 is SASEGT. CDR3 sequence reads: CASSQLAGGPPGELFF. DNA of the CDR3: TGTGCCAGCAGTCAACTAGCGGGAGGGCCCCCCGGGGAGCTGTTTTTT.

The V gene is TRBV6-1, the J gene TRBJ1-5, with D possibly matching TRBD1 (6 bases). The V end lost 6 bases, the J end lost 4 bases, and 10 bases lay between the germline ends. The CDR3 covers 13 residues. Germline CDR1 reads MNHNS; CDR2 reads SASEGT. CDR3 sequence reads: CASRPQGNQPQHF. The DNA for the CDR3 is TGTGCCAGCAGACCACAGGGAAATCAGCCCCAGCATTTT.

This clonotype was observed many times. V usage is TRBV12-3 or TRBV12-4 and J usage is TRBJ2-7; perhaps D is TRBD1 or TRBD2 (5 bases each). Trimming took off 4 bases at V and 5 bases at J, with 30 bases between the two ends. This CDR3 spans 19 amino acids. CDR3 region: CASSSVGPTHLPEYHEQYF. The CDR3 region has the DNA TGTGCCAGCAGTTCTGTGGGACCGACACATCTTCCGGAATACCACGAGCAGTACTTC.